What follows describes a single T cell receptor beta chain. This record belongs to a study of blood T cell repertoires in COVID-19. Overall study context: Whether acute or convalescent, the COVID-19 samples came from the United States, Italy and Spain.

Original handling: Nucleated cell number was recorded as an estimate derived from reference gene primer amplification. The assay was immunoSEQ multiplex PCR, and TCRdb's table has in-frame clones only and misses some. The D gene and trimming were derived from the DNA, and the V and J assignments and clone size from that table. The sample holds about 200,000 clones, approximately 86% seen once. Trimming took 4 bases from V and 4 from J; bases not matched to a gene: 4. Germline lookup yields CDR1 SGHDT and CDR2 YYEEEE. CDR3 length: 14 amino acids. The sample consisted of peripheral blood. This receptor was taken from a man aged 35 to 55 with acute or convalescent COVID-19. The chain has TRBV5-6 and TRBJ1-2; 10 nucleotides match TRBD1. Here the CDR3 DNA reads TGTGCCAGCAGCCGGGACAGGGGATTCTATGGCTACACCTTC. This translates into CASSRDRGFYGYTF. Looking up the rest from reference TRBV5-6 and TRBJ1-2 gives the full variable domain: DAGVTQSPTHLIKTRGQQVTLRCSPKSGHDTVSWYQQALGQGPQFIFQYYEEEERQRGNFPDRFSGHQFPNYSSELNVNALLLGDSALYLCASSRDRGFYGYTFGSGTRLTVV.